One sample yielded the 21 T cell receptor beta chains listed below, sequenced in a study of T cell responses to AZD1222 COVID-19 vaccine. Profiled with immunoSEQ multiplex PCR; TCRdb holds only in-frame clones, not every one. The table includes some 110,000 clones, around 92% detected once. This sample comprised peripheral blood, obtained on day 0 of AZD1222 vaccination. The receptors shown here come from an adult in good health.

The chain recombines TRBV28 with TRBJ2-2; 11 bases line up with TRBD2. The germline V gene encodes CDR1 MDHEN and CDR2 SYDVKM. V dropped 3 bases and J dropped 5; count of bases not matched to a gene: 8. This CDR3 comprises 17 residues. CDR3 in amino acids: CASSLASGRTYTGELFF. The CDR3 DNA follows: TGTGCCAGCAGTTTGGCTAGCGGGAGGACCTATACCGGGGAGCTGTTTTTT.

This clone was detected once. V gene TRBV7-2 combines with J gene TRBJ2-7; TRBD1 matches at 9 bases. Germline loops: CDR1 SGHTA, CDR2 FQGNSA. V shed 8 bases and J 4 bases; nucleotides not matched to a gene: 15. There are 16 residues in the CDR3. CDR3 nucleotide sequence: TGTGCCAGCCGGACGACAGGGGGACCTGGGCGGTACGAGCAGTACTTC. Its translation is CASRTTGGPGRYEQYF.

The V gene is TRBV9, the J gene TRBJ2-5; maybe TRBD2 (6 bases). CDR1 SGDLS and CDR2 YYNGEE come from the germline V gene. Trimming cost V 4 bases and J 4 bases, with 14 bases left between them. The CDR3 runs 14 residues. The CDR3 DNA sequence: TGTGCCAGCAGCCCGGTCGGGGGACGAGAGACCCAGTACTTC. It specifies CASSPVGGRETQYF.

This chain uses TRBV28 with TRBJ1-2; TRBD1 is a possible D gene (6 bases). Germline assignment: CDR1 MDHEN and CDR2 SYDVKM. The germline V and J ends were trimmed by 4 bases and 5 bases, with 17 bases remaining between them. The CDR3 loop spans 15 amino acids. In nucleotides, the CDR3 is TGTGCCAGCAGTTGGGGTAGCGGCAGGGGATATGGCTACACCTTC. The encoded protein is CASSWGSGRGYGYTF.

CDR3 amino acids: CASSHGTSGGTEAFF. DNA of the CDR3: TGCGCCAGCAGCCATGGGACCTCGGGGGGCACTGAAGCTTTCTTT. The chain carries TRBV4-1 and TRBJ1-1; TRBD1 might be the D (5 bases). In germline, CDR1 is MGHRA, CDR2 YSYEKL. V shed 3 bases and J shed 4 bases, with 15 bases lying between them. The CDR3 extends over 15 amino acids.

The CDR3 reads CASRTTGTTEAFF. In DNA, the CDR3 is TGTGCCAGCAGGACAACCGGGACAACTGAAGCTTTCTTT. The J gene is TRBJ1-1, the V gene TRBV28; tentative D call: TRBD1 (6 bases). V was shortened by 6 bases and J by 5 bases, with 13 bases between the two germline ends. This CDR3 contains 13 residues. Germline lookup yields CDR1 MDHEN and CDR2 SYDVKM.

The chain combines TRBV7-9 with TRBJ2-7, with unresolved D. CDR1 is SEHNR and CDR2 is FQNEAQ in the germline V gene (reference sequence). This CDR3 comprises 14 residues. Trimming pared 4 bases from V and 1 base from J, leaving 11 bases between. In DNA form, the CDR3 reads TGTGCCAGCAGCTCACCCCGAACTTCCTACGAGCAGTACTTC. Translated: CASSSPRTSYEQYF.

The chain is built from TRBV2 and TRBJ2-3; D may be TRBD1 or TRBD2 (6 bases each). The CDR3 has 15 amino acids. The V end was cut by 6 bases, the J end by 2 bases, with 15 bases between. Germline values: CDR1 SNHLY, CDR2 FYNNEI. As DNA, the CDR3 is TGTGCCAGCAGCTTAACGGGGGCTTACACAGATACGCAGTATTTT. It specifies CASSLTGAYTDTQYF.

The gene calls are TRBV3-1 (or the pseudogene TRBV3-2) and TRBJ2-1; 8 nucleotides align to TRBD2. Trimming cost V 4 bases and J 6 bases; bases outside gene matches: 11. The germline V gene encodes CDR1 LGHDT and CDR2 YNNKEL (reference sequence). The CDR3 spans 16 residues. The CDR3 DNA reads TGTGCCAGCAGCCCCCACCTAACTAGCGGAAGCAATGAGCAGTTCTTC. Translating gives CASSPHLTSGSNEQFF.

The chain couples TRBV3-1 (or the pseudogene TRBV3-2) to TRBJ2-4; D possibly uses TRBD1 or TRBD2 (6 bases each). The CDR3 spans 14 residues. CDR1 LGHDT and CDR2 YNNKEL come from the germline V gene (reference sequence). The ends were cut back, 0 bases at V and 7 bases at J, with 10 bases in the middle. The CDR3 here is CASSQERGANIQYF. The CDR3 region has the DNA TGTGCCAGCAGCCAAGAGAGGGGGGCGAACATTCAGTACTTC.

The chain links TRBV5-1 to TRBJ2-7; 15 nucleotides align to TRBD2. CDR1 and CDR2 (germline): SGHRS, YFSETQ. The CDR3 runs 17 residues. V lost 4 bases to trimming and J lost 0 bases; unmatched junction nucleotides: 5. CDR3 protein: CASSLRTSGRASYEQYF. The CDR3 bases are TGCGCCAGCAGCCTCCGGACTAGCGGGAGGGCCTCCTACGAGCAGTACTTC.

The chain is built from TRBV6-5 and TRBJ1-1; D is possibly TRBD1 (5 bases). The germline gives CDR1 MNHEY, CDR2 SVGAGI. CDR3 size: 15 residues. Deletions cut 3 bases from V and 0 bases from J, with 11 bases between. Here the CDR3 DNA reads TGTGCCAGCAGTTATGTTGGGGCGATGAACACTGAAGCTTTCTTT. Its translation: CASSYVGAMNTEAFF.

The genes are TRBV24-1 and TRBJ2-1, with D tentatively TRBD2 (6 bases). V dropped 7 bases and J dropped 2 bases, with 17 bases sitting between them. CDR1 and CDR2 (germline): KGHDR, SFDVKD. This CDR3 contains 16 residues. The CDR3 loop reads CATSGTGDPTYNEQFF. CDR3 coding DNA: TGTGCCACCAGCGGGACTGGGGATCCTACCTACAATGAGCAGTTCTTC.

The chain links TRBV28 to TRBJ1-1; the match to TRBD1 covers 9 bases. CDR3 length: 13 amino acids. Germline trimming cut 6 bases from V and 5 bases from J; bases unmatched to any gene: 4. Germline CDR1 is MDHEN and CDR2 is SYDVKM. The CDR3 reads CASRGQGETEAFF. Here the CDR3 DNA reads TGTGCCAGCAGGGGACAGGGCGAGACTGAAGCTTTCTTT.

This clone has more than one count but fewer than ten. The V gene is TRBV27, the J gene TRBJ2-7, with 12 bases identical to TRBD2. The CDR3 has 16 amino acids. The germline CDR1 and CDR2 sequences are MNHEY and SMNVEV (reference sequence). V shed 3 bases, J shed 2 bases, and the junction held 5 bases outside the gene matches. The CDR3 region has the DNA TGTGCCAGCAGTTTCCAACTAGCGGGAGGCCCCTACGAGCAGTACTTC. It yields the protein CASSFQLAGGPYEQYF.

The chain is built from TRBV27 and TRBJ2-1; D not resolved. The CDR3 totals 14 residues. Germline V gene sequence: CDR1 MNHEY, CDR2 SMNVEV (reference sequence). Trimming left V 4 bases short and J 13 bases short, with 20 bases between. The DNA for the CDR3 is TGTGCCAGCAGTTATTCAGGCCAATCTCCGATACAGTTCTTC. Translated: CASSYSGQSPIQFF.

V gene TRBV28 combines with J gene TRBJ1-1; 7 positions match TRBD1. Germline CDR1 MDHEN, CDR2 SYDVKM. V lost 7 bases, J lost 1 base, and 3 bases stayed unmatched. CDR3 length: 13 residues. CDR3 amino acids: CASIRDRNTEAFF. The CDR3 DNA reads TGTGCCAGCATCCGGGACAGGAACACTGAAGCTTTCTTT.

As DNA, the CDR3 is TGTGCCAGCCACCGCCGGGGGACAGGGGACTACGAGCAGTACTTC. It encodes CASHRRGTGDYEQYF. The chain employs TRBV27 and TRBJ2-7, with TRBD1 matching 10 bases. The CDR3 totals 15 residues. Germline CDR1 reads MNHEY; CDR2 reads SMNVEV (reference sequence). With V trimmed by 8 bases and J by 3 bases, 10 bases remained unmatched.

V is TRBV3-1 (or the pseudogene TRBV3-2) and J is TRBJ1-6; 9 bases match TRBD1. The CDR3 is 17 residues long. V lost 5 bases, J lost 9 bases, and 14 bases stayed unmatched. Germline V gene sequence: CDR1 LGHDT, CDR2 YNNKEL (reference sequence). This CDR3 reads CASSLLQGAREGSPLHF. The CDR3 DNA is TGTGCCAGCAGCTTACTACAGGGGGCGAGGGAAGGTTCACCCCTCCACTTT.

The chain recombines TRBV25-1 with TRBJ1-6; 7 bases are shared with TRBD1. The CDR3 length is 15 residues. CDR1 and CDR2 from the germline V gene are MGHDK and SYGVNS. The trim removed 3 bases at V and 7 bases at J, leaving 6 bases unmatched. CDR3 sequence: CASSDDRVGNSPLHF. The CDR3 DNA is TGTGCCAGCAGTGACGACAGGGTCGGGAATTCACCCCTCCACTTT.

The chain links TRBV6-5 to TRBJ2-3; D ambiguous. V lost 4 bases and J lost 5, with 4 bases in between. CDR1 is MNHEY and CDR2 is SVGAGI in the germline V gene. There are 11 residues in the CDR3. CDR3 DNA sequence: TGTGCCAGCAGTTCTGTAGATACGCAGTATTTT. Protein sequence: CASSSVDTQYF.